These 14 T cell receptor beta chains originate from one sample sequenced in a study of blood T cell repertoires in COVID-19. The repertoire was sequenced with immunoSEQ multiplex PCR; TCRdb's copy has only in-frame clones and lacks some. The table lists over 100,000 clones, about 79% of them singletons. Sequenced sample: peripheral blood. The receptors here all came from an elderly woman with acute or convalescent COVID-19.

The chain recombines TRBV4-3 with TRBJ1-2; 9 bases align to TRBD1. CDR1 is LGHNA, CDR2 YSLEER, per germline. CDR3 size: 15 residues. The V gene end was trimmed by 1 base and the J gene end by 10 bases; junction bases not matched to a gene: 10. CDR3 sequence (DNA): TGCGCCAGCAGCCAAGCGGGACAGGGATCAGGGGACTACACCTTC. The encoded protein is CASSQAGQGSGDYTF.

This chain joins TRBV7-8 and TRBJ2-2; tentative D call: TRBD1 (6 bases). Trimming removed 4 bases at V and 0 bases at J, with 18 bases between. In germline, CDR1 is SGHVS, CDR2 FQNEAQ. The CDR3 is 18 residues long. CDR3 sequence (DNA): TGTGCCAGCAGCTCACCCGCTGGGGGCCGGCCGAACACCGGGGAGCTGTTTTTT. This codes for CASSSPAGGRPNTGELFF.

The chain links TRBV4-3 to TRBJ1-2; TRBD1 matches 8 bases. The CDR3 runs 18 residues. The germline V gene encodes CDR1 LGHNA and CDR2 YSLEER. Germline trimming cut 4 bases from V and 1 base from J; bases unmatched to any gene: 14. In nucleotides, the CDR3 is TGCGCCAGCAGCCCCGGGACAGGCCCTAAGATAGTTAACTATGGCTACACCTTC. The encoded protein is CASSPGTGPKIVNYGYTF.

This rearrangement joins TRBV4-2 to TRBJ1-1; D is possibly TRBD1 (6 bases). The germline V gene has CDR1 LGHNA and CDR2 YNFKEQ. Trimming cost V 1 base and J 5 bases, with 11 bases left between them. The CDR3 length is 14 residues. As DNA, the CDR3 is TGTGCCAGCAGCCAAGTGGACAGCCGTACTGAAGCTTTCTTT. This sequence encodes CASSQVDSRTEAFF.

This sequence joins TRBV4-3 and TRBJ1-3; no clear D. Germline CDR1 LGHNA, CDR2 YSLEER. V was pared by 0 bases and J by 0 bases, with 9 bases between. This CDR3 spans 16 amino acids. CDR3 DNA: TGCGCCAGCAGCCAAGATGTGCAGTTCTCTGGAAACACCATATATTTT. It yields the protein CASSQDVQFSGNTIYF.

V usage is TRBV5-1 and J usage is TRBJ2-2, with 8 bases identical to TRBD1. CDR1 SGHRS and CDR2 YFSETQ come from the germline V gene. The trim removed 2 bases at V and 4 bases at J, leaving 4 bases unmatched. The CDR3 has 15 amino acids. The CDR3 DNA reads TGCGCCAGCAGCTTAGACAGGGGAGCCACCGGGGAGCTGTTTTTT. It yields the protein CASSLDRGATGELFF. The full variable domain, with the rest looked up from reference TRBV5-1 and TRBJ2-2, is KAGVTQTPRYLIKTRGQQVTLSCSPISGHRSVSWYQQTPGQGLQFLFEYFSETQRNKGNFPGRFSGRQFSNSRSEMNVSTLELGDSALYLCASSLDRGATGELFFGEGSRLTVL.

V is TRBV15 and J is TRBJ1-2; TRBD1 is a possible D gene (5 bases). Germline values: CDR1 LNHNV, CDR2 YYDKDF (reference sequence). Trimming left V 0 bases short and J 6 bases short, with 20 bases between. The CDR3 is made up of 17 amino acids. The CDR3 protein is CATSRDGHIVSRDGYTF. CDR3 coding DNA: TGTGCCACCAGCAGAGATGGACACATTGTGTCCCGGGATGGCTACACCTTC.

The chain is built from TRBV6-5 and TRBJ2-7; 11 nucleotides line up with TRBD2. Germline V gene data show CDR1 as MNHEY and CDR2 as SVGAGI. There are 14 residues in the CDR3. The junction had 4 bases not matched to a gene; V was cut back by 4 bases and J by 5 bases. The CDR3 bases are TGTGCCAGCAGTTGGGGGACTAGCGGCCACGAGCAGTACTTC. It yields the protein CASSWGTSGHEQYF.

The chain employs TRBV12-3 or TRBV12-4 and TRBJ1-6; D unclear. The CDR3 is made up of 12 amino acids. Deletions cut 1 base from V and 14 bases from J, with 9 bases between. The CDR3 nucleotides read TGTGCCAGCAGTTTAGAAGCCCGGGCCCTCCACTTT. It is translated as CASSLEARALHF.

The V gene is TRBV9, the J gene TRBJ2-2, with 7 bases aligning to TRBD2. The CDR3 consists of 15 residues. Germline V gene sequence: CDR1 SGDLS, CDR2 YYNGEE. Unmatched junction bases numbered 5, after V lost 0 bases and J lost 6 bases. Written as DNA, the CDR3 is TGTGCCAGCAGCGTAGCGGCGGGAGACGCCGGGGAGCTGTTTTTT. This codes for CASSVAAGDAGELFF.

The chain employs TRBV4-2 and TRBJ2-3; tentative D call: TRBD1 (7 bases). This CDR3 contains 16 residues. The ends were cut back, 4 bases at V and 4 bases at J, with 18 bases in the middle. CDR1 and CDR2 (germline): LGHNA, YNFKEQ. As DNA, the CDR3 is TGTGCCAGCAGCCTCCCAGGGGGAGGAGGCGCAGATACGCAGTATTTT. Translated: CASSLPGGGGADTQYF.

This clone occurred a few times. This chain uses TRBV7-2 with TRBJ2-1; no reliable D call. Trimming cost V 0 bases and J 5 bases, with 5 bases left between them. Germline V gene lookup returns CDR1 SGHTA and CDR2 FQGNSA. The CDR3 totals 13 residues. The CDR3 is CASSLARDNEQFF. In nucleotides, the CDR3 is TGTGCCAGCAGCTTAGCGCGCGACAATGAGCAGTTCTTC.

The chain recombines TRBV2 with TRBJ2-7, with 7 bases identical to TRBD2. With V trimmed by 3 bases and J by 4 bases, 6 bases remained unmatched. Per germline, CDR1 SNHLY and CDR2 FYNNEI. This CDR3 comprises 14 residues. The CDR3 sequence is CASSDPGEGYEQYF. The DNA for the CDR3 is TGTGCCAGCAGTGACCCGGGGGAGGGTTACGAGCAGTACTTC.

The gene calls are TRBV7-2 and TRBJ1-2; 7 bases are shared with TRBD1. The germline gives CDR1 SGHTA, CDR2 FQGNSA. This CDR3 has 15 residues. J was trimmed by 8 bases and V by 1 base; bases with no gene match: 10. The CDR3 DNA reads TGTGCCAGCAGCTTAGAGACGGACAGGCTGCGGGGCTACACCTTC. Protein: CASSLETDRLRGYTF.